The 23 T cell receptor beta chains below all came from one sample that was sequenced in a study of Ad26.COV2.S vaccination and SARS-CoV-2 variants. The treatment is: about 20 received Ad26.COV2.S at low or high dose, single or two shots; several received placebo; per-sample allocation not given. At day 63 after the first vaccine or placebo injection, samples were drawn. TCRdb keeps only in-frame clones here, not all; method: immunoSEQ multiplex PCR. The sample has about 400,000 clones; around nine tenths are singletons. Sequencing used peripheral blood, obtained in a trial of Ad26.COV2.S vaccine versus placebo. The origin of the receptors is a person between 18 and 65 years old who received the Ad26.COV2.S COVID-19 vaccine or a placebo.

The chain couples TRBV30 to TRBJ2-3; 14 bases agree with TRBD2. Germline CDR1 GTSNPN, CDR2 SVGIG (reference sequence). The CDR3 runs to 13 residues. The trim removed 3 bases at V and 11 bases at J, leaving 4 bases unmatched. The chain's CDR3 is CAWRGLAGVKQYF. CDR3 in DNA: TGTGCCTGGAGGGGACTAGCGGGGGTAAAGCAGTATTTT.

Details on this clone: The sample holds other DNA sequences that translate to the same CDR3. CDR3 DNA: TGTGCCACCAGCAGAGACCGAGCGAACACCGGGGAGCTGTTTTTT. Amino acid sequence: CATSRDRANTGELFF. V gene TRBV15 combines with J gene TRBJ2-2, with D unclear. V lost 0 bases and J 0 bases, leaving 5 bases between the germline ends. Germline CDR1 is LNHNV and CDR2 is YYDKDF (reference sequence). The CDR3 sequence is 15 residues long.

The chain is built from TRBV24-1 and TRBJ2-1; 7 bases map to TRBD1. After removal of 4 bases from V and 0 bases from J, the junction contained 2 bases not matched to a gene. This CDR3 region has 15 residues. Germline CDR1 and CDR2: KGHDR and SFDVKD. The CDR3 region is CATSEDRISYNEQFF. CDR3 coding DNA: TGTGCCACCAGTGAGGACAGGATCTCCTACAATGAGCAGTTCTTC.

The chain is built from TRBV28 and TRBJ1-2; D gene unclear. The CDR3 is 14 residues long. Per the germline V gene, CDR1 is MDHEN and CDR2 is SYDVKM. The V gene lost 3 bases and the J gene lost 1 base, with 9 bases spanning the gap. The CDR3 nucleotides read TGTGCCAGCAGTTTGTTGCCAAATAACTATGGCTACACCTTC. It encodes CASSLLPNNYGYTF.

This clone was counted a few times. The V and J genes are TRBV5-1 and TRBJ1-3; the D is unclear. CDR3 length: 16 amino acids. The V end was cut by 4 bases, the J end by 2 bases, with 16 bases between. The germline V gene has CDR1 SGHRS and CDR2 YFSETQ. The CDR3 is CASSRGDKSPGNTIYF. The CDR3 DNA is TGCGCCAGCAGCAGAGGTGACAAGTCCCCTGGAAACACCATATATTTT.

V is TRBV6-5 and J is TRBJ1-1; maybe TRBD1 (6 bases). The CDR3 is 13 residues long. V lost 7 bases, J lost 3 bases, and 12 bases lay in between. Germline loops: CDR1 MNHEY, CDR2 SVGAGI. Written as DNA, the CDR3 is TGTGCCAGCAACCATAGACAGGACACTGAAGCTTTCTTT. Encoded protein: CASNHRQDTEAFF.

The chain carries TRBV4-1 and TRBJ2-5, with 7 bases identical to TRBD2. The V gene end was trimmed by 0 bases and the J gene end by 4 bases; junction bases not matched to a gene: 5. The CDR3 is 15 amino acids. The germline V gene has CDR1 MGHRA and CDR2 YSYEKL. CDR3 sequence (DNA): TGCGCCAGCAGCCAAGAGGGGGGGAGGAGAGAGACCCAGTACTTC. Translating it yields CASSQEGGRRETQYF.

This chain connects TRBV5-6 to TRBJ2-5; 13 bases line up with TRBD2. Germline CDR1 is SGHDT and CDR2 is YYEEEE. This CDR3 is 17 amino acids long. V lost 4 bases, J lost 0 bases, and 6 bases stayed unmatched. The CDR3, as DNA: TGTGCCAGCAGCCCCGGACTAGCGGGGGTCAACCAAGAGACCCAGTACTTC. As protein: CASSPGLAGVNQETQYF.

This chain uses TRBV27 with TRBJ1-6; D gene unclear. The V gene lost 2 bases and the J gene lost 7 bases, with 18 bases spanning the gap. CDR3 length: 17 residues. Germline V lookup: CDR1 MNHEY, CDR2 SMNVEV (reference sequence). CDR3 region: CASSLGWRDTGNSPLHF. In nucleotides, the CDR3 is TGTGCCAGCAGTTTAGGTTGGCGGGATACCGGGAATTCACCCCTCCACTTT.

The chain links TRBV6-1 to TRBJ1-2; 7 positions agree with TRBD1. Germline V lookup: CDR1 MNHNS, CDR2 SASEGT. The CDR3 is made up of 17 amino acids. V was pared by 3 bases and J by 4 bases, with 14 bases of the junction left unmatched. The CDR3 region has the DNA TGTGCCAGCAGTGACTATACCCTCGACAGGGCTCCCTATGGCTACACCTTC. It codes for CASSDYTLDRAPYGYTF.

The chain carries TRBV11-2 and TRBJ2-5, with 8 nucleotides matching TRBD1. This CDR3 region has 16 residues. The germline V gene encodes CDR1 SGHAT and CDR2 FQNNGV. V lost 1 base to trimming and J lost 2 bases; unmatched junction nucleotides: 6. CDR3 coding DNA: TGTGCCAGCAGCTTAGTGTGGACAGGGAAGCAAGAGACCCAGTACTTC. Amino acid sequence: CASSLVWTGKQETQYF.

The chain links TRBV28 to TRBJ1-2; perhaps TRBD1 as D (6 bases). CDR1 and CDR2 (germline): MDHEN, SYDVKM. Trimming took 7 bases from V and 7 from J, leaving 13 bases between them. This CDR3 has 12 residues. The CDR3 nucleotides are TGTGCCAGCACCCGGGACACTTCTGGCTACACCTTC. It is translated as CASTRDTSGYTF.

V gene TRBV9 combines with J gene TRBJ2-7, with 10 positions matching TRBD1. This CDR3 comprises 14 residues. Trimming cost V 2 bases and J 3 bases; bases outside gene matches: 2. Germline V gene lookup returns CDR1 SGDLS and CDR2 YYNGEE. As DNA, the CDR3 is TGTGCCAGCAGCGTTCGGGACAGGGGCTACGAGCAGTACTTC. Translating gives CASSVRDRGYEQYF.

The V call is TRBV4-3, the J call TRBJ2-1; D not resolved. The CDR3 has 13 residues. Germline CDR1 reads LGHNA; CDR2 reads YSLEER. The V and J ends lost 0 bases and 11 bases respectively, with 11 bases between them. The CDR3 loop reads CASSQDRNYQQFF. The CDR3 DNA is TGCGCCAGCAGCCAAGATCGTAACTATCAGCAGTTCTTC.

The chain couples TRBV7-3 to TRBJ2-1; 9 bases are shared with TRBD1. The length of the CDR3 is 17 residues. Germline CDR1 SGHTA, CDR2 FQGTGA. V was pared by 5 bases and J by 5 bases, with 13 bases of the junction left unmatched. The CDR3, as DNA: TGTGCCAGCAGCCGGAGCTTGAGGACAGGGGATGACAATGAGCAGTTCTTC. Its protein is CASSRSLRTGDDNEQFF.

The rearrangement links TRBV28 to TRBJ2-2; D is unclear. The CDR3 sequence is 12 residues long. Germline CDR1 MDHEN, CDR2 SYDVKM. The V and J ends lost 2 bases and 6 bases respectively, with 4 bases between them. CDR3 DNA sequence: TGTGCCAGCAGTTTAATCCCCGGGGAGCTGTTTTTT. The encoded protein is CASSLIPGELFF.

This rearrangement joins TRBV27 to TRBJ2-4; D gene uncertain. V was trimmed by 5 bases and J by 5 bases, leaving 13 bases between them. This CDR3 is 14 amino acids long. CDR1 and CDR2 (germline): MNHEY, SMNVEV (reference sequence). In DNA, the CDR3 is TGTGCCAGCAGTGGCTTCGGTGGGCAAAACATTCAGTACTTC. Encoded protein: CASSGFGGQNIQYF.

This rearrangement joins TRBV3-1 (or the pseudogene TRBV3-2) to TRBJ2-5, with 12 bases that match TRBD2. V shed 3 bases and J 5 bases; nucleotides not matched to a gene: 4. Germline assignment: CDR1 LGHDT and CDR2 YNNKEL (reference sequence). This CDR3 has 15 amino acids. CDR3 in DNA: TGTGCCAGCAGCCAGATGACTAGCGGGGGTGAGACCCAGTACTTC. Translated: CASSQMTSGGETQYF.

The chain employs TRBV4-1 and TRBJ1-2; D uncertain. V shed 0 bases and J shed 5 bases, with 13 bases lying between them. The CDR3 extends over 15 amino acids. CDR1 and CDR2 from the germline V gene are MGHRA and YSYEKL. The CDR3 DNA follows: TGCGCCAGCAGCCAAGAGTCTTCGGGGTATTATGGCTACACCTTC. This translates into CASSQESSGYYGYTF.

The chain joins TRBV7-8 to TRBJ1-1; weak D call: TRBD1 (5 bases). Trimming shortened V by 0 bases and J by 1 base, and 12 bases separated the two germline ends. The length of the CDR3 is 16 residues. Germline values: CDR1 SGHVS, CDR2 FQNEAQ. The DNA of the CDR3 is TGTGCCAGCAGCTTAGCGCATCAGGGCGGGAACACTGAAGCTTTCTTT. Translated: CASSLAHQGGNTEAFF.

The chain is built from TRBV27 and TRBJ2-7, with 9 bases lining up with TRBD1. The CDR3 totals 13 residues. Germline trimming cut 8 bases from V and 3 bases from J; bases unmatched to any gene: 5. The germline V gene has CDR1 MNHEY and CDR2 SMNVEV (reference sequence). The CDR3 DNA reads TGTGCCAGCGGACCGGGACAGGGCTACGAGCAGTACTTC. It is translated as CASGPGQGYEQYF.

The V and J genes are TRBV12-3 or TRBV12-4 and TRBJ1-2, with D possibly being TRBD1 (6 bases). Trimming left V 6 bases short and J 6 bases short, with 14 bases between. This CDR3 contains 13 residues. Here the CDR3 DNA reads TGTGCCAGCAGGAGGGACATAGTGGATGGCTACACCTTC. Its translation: CASRRDIVDGYTF.

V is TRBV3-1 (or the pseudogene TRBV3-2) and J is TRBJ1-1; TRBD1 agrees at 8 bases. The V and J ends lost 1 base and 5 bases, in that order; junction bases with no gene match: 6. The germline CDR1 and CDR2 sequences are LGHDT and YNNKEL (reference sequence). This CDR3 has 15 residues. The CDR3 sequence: CASSQVGQGRTEAFF. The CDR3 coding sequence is TGTGCCAGCAGCCAAGTAGGACAGGGTAGGACTGAAGCTTTCTTT.